This TCR beta chain derives from a study of patients and donors after allogeneic stem cell transplantation (dated by TCRdb to 2020 to 2021). The library was generated by RT-PCR. TCRdb names NextSeq 550 as the instrument used. In TCRdb, the public reads were trimmed at Q25 with fastp and aligned with MiXCR, with productive beta chains retained. Rows are unified per CDR3 protein, each entry keeping the most common DNA and genes. The sample contains roughly 200,000 distinct CDR3 sequences, 41% of them found a single time. Of the sample, around 35% is held by the ten largest clones. On this clonotype itself: Its antigen is not yet known. Within one base of it there is no much larger clone, and no base qualities were kept.

This TCR was recovered from a human donor who was either an allogeneic HSCT recipient or a stem cell or donor lymphocyte infusion donor (not recorded which). It is not recorded whose cells these are; they may come from a transplant donor. The specimen was blood, either unsorted or a sorted T cell fraction (not recorded which).

CDR3 region: CASSYPKTYEQYF. Read as DNA, the sequence is TGTGCCAGCAGTTATCCGAAAACCTACGAGCAGTACTTC. This receptor chain uses TRBV6-2 or TRBV6-3 and TRBJ2-7, with no D gene named confidently. The junction carries 8 bases between V and J, which are trimmed by 3 bases and 2 bases respectively. Per the germline V gene, MNHEY is the CDR1 and SVGEGT is the CDR2. Measured from the cysteine to the phenylalanine, the CDR3 is 13 residues long. The read is trimmed to its CDR3 DNA, 39 bases read in frame from base 1.